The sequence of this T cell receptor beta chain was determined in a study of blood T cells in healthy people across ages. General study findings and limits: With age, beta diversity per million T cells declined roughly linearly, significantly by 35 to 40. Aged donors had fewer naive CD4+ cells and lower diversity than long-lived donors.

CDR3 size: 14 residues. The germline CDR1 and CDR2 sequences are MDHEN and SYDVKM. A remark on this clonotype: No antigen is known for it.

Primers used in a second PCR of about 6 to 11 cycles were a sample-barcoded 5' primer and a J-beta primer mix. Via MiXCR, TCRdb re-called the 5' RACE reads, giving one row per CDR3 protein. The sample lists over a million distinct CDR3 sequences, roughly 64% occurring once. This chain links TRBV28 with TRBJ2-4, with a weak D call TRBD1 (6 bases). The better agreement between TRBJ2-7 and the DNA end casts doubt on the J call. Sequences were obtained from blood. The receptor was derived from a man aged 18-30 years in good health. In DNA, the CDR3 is TGTGCCAGCAGTCCCCGACAGGTCTCCTACGAGCAGTACTTC. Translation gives CASSPRQVSYEQYF.